A single sample is the source of the 17 T cell receptor beta chains below, sequenced in a study of OX40 agonist ivuxolimab in advanced cancers. The repertoire was sequenced with immunoSEQ multiplex PCR; TCRdb's copy has only in-frame clones and lacks some. This sample has about 84,000 clones, with 90% to 95% found just once. Sequenced here: CD4+ or CD8+ T cells sorted from blood, sampled in a trial of the OX40 agonist ivuxolimab. The source of these receptors is an adult with an advanced solid tumor such as melanoma, head and neck, liver or kidney cancer.

CDR3 sequence reads: CATSSPGLAGSSYEQYF. The CDR3, as DNA: TGTGCCACCAGCAGCCCGGGACTAGCGGGATCCTCCTACGAGCAGTACTTC. J is TRBJ2-7 and V is TRBV15; 13 bases map to TRBD2. The J segment lost 0 bases and the V segment lost 3 bases, leaving 5 bases of the junction unmatched. The germline V gene encodes CDR1 LNHNV and CDR2 YYDKDF (reference sequence). The CDR3 consists of 17 residues.

The CDR3 DNA is TGTGCCAGCAGTTTAGGGAATCGGCCCTACGAGCAGTACTTC. This encodes CASSLGNRPYEQYF. This chain joins TRBV27 and TRBJ2-7, with D hard to call. Trimming removed 2 bases from V and 2 bases from J, with 10 bases in between. Germline V gene lookup returns CDR1 MNHEY and CDR2 SMNVEV (reference sequence). The CDR3 is made up of 14 amino acids.

The chain has TRBV10-2 and TRBJ2-3; D is undetermined. Germline values: CDR1 WSHSY, CDR2 SAAADI. V was clipped by 2 bases and J by 6 bases, with 9 bases between them. The CDR3 consists of 13 residues. For the CDR3, the DNA is TGCGCCAGCAGTGAGGCGGACCCCGATACGCAGTATTTT. Protein: CASSEADPDTQYF.

V is TRBV6-4 and J is TRBJ1-2, with 7 positions matching TRBD1. J was trimmed by 4 bases and V by 0 bases; bases with no gene match: 5. The CDR3 runs to 15 residues. The germline CDR1 and CDR2 sequences are MRHNA and SNTAGT. The CDR3 region has the DNA TGTGCCAGCAGTGACTCGCCGGGACAGATCTATGGCTACACCTTC. It translates to CASSDSPGQIYGYTF.

The chain links TRBV2 to TRBJ2-1; 11 bases match TRBD2. The germline V gene encodes CDR1 SNHLY and CDR2 FYNNEI. The trim removed 10 bases at V and 5 bases at J, leaving 10 bases unmatched. This CDR3 contains 15 residues. The CDR3 DNA follows: TGTGCCACCTTCCCCGGGACTAGCGGAAACAATGAGCAGTTCTTC. Translated, it gives CATFPGTSGNNEQFF.

The rearrangement links TRBV18 to TRBJ2-7, with 7 nucleotides matching TRBD1. V trimming: 1 base; J trimming: 1 base; junction bases outside the gene matches: 7. The germline CDR1 and CDR2 sequences are KGHSH and LQKENI. CDR3 length: 16 amino acids. CDR3 DNA sequence: TGTGCCAGCTCACCACGCGACAGGGAACCTTCCTACGAGCAGTACTTC. Translation: CASSPRDREPSYEQYF.

This clone was recorded only once. The V call is TRBV5-4, the J call TRBJ1-2, with D perhaps TRBD1 (6 bases). The CDR3 is made up of 14 amino acids. V dropped 2 bases and J dropped 4 bases, with 12 bases sitting between them. Germline loops: CDR1 SGHNT, CDR2 YYREEE (reference sequence). The CDR3 sequence: CASSFFGGAYGYTF. CDR3 coding DNA: TGTGCCAGCAGCTTTTTCGGGGGCGCCTATGGCTACACCTTC. The variable domain in full, completed from reference TRBV5-4 and TRBJ1-2, reads ETGVTQSPTHLIKTRGQQVTLRCSSQSGHNTVSWYQQALGQGPQFIFQYYREEENGRGNFPPRFSGLQFPNYSSELNVNALELDDSALYLCASSFFGGAYGYTFGSGTRLTVV.

The table lists this clone with a count of one. This chain connects TRBV4-1 to TRBJ2-2, with D possibly matching TRBD1 (5 bases). The CDR3 covers 16 residues. Trimming cost V 4 bases and J 1 base, with 13 bases left between them. Per the germline V gene, CDR1 is MGHRA and CDR2 is YSYEKL. The CDR3 DNA is TGCGCCAGCAGCCTGCTGGTAACAGGGAACACCGGGGAGCTGTTTTTT. Encoded protein: CASSLLVTGNTGELFF.

This chain links TRBV13 with TRBJ2-2; a possible D gene is TRBD1 (5 bases). Deletions cut 5 bases from V and 7 bases from J, with 14 bases between. Germline V lookup: CDR1 PRHDT, CDR2 FYEKMQ (reference sequence). This CDR3 is built from 14 residues. The CDR3 sequence is CASSPYRTGGELFF. The CDR3 coding sequence is TGTGCCAGCAGCCCCTACAGGACCGGCGGGGAGCTGTTTTTT.

This clone has more than one count but fewer than ten. The chain carries TRBV28 and TRBJ1-1; D possibly corresponds to TRBD1 (5 bases). The germline gives CDR1 MDHEN, CDR2 SYDVKM. This CDR3 comprises 12 residues. V dropped 5 bases and J dropped 8 bases, with 12 bases sitting between them. CDR3 coding DNA: TGTGCCAGCAGTCCCCTCAGGGAAGAAGCTTTCTTT. This encodes CASSPLREEAFF.

Points on this clone: An end of the junction does not agree with germline; a read error may underlie this. The chain joins TRBV16 to TRBJ1-5, with D maybe TRBD1 (5 bases). Germline V CDR1 and CDR2: KGHSY, FQNENV. This CDR3 has 13 residues. The CDR3 DNA follows: TGTGCCAGCAGCCAAGGGTTGGGACCTGAGACGGATTTT. This encodes CASSQGLGPETDF.

The chain has TRBV13 and TRBJ2-7, with 10 bases identical to TRBD2. The germline gives CDR1 PRHDT, CDR2 FYEKMQ (reference sequence). The V segment lost 4 bases and the J segment 5 bases; nucleotides outside the gene matches: 5. CDR3 length equals 14 residues. The CDR3 protein is CASSSSGRVHEQYF. DNA of the CDR3: TGTGCCAGCAGCTCTAGCGGGAGAGTCCACGAGCAGTACTTC.

J is TRBJ2-7 and V is TRBV4-2, with TRBD2 matching 9 bases. J gave up 5 bases and V 4 bases, and 9 bases lay outside the gene matches. This CDR3 region has 15 residues. CDR1 is LGHNA, CDR2 YNFKEQ, per germline. CDR3 sequence (DNA): TGTGCCAGCAGCCTGCCTAGCGGGATAAGGGACGAGCAGTACTTC. Translation: CASSLPSGIRDEQYF.

V gene TRBV29-1 combines with J gene TRBJ1-2; D unclear. V was clipped by 0 bases and J by 8 bases, with 10 bases between them. This CDR3 contains 12 residues. Germline V gene lookup returns CDR1 SQVTM and CDR2 ANQGSEA. CDR3: CSVEDRDRGYTF. The CDR3 region has the DNA TGCAGCGTTGAAGATCGAGACCGGGGCTACACCTTC.

The genes are TRBV21-1 and TRBJ1-3. TRBV21-1 has pseudogene status. The CDR3 covers 18 residues. CDR3 nucleotide sequence: TGTGCCAGCAGCAAAGCTTCGTTCGTTGGAGTCTCTGGAAACACCATATATTTT. Amino acids: CASSKASFVGVSGNTIYF.

The J gene is TRBJ2-5, the V gene TRBV30; 7 bases map to TRBD1. The CDR3 length is 14 residues. Germline V gene sequence: CDR1 GTSNPN, CDR2 SVGIG (reference sequence). After removal of 0 bases from V and 3 bases from J, the junction contained 4 bases not matched to a gene. The CDR3 loop reads CAWSVAGGEETQYF. CDR3 bases: TGTGCCTGGAGTGTAGCAGGGGGAGAAGAGACCCAGTACTTC.

The rearrangement links TRBV6-5 to TRBJ1-6, with D uncertain. The V end was cut by 0 bases, the J end by 10 bases, with 7 bases between. The CDR3 runs to 13 residues. CDR1 is MNHEY, CDR2 SVGAGI, per germline. CDR3 residues: CASSYSNDSPLHF. CDR3 in DNA: TGTGCCAGCAGTTACTCGAACGACTCACCCCTCCACTTT.